This T cell receptor beta chain was recovered during a study of persistence of HIV-infected CD4 T cells. Study context: Donors had been on suppressive ART for a median of 8 years.

Per the germline V gene, CDR1 is SGHNT and CDR2 is YYREEE (reference sequence). The CDR3 length is 16 residues. The V and J ends lost 1 base and 0 bases respectively, with 10 bases between them. Cells were stimulated with CMV-infected fibroblast lysates at approximately 10 ug/mL. Sorted nonresponding memory CD4+ T cells were CD40L-negative, CD69-negative, CD45RO-high. Study-level results: TCR oligoclonality correlated with proviral oligoclonality in the same sorted populations.

The immunoSEQ assay was version 4, run in survey mode. Sequencing was performed with immunoSEQ multiplex PCR; in TCRdb, only in-frame clones are kept and a portion is missing. The profile shows 25,000 to 35,000 clones, approximately 82% of them singletons. Comments on this clone: Its antigen is unknown.

The TCR originated in an adult man with HIV who was CMV-seropositive. This rearrangement joins TRBV5-4 to TRBJ2-2; possibly TRBD1 for D (6 bases). This material consisted of CD4+ T cells sorted from PBMCs after approximately 19-hour stimulation, taken from a patient who received antiretroviral therapy. The CDR3 loop reads CASSLYRAANTGELFF. DNA for the CDR3: TGTGCCAGCAGCTTGTACAGGGCCGCGAACACCGGGGAGCTGTTTTTT.